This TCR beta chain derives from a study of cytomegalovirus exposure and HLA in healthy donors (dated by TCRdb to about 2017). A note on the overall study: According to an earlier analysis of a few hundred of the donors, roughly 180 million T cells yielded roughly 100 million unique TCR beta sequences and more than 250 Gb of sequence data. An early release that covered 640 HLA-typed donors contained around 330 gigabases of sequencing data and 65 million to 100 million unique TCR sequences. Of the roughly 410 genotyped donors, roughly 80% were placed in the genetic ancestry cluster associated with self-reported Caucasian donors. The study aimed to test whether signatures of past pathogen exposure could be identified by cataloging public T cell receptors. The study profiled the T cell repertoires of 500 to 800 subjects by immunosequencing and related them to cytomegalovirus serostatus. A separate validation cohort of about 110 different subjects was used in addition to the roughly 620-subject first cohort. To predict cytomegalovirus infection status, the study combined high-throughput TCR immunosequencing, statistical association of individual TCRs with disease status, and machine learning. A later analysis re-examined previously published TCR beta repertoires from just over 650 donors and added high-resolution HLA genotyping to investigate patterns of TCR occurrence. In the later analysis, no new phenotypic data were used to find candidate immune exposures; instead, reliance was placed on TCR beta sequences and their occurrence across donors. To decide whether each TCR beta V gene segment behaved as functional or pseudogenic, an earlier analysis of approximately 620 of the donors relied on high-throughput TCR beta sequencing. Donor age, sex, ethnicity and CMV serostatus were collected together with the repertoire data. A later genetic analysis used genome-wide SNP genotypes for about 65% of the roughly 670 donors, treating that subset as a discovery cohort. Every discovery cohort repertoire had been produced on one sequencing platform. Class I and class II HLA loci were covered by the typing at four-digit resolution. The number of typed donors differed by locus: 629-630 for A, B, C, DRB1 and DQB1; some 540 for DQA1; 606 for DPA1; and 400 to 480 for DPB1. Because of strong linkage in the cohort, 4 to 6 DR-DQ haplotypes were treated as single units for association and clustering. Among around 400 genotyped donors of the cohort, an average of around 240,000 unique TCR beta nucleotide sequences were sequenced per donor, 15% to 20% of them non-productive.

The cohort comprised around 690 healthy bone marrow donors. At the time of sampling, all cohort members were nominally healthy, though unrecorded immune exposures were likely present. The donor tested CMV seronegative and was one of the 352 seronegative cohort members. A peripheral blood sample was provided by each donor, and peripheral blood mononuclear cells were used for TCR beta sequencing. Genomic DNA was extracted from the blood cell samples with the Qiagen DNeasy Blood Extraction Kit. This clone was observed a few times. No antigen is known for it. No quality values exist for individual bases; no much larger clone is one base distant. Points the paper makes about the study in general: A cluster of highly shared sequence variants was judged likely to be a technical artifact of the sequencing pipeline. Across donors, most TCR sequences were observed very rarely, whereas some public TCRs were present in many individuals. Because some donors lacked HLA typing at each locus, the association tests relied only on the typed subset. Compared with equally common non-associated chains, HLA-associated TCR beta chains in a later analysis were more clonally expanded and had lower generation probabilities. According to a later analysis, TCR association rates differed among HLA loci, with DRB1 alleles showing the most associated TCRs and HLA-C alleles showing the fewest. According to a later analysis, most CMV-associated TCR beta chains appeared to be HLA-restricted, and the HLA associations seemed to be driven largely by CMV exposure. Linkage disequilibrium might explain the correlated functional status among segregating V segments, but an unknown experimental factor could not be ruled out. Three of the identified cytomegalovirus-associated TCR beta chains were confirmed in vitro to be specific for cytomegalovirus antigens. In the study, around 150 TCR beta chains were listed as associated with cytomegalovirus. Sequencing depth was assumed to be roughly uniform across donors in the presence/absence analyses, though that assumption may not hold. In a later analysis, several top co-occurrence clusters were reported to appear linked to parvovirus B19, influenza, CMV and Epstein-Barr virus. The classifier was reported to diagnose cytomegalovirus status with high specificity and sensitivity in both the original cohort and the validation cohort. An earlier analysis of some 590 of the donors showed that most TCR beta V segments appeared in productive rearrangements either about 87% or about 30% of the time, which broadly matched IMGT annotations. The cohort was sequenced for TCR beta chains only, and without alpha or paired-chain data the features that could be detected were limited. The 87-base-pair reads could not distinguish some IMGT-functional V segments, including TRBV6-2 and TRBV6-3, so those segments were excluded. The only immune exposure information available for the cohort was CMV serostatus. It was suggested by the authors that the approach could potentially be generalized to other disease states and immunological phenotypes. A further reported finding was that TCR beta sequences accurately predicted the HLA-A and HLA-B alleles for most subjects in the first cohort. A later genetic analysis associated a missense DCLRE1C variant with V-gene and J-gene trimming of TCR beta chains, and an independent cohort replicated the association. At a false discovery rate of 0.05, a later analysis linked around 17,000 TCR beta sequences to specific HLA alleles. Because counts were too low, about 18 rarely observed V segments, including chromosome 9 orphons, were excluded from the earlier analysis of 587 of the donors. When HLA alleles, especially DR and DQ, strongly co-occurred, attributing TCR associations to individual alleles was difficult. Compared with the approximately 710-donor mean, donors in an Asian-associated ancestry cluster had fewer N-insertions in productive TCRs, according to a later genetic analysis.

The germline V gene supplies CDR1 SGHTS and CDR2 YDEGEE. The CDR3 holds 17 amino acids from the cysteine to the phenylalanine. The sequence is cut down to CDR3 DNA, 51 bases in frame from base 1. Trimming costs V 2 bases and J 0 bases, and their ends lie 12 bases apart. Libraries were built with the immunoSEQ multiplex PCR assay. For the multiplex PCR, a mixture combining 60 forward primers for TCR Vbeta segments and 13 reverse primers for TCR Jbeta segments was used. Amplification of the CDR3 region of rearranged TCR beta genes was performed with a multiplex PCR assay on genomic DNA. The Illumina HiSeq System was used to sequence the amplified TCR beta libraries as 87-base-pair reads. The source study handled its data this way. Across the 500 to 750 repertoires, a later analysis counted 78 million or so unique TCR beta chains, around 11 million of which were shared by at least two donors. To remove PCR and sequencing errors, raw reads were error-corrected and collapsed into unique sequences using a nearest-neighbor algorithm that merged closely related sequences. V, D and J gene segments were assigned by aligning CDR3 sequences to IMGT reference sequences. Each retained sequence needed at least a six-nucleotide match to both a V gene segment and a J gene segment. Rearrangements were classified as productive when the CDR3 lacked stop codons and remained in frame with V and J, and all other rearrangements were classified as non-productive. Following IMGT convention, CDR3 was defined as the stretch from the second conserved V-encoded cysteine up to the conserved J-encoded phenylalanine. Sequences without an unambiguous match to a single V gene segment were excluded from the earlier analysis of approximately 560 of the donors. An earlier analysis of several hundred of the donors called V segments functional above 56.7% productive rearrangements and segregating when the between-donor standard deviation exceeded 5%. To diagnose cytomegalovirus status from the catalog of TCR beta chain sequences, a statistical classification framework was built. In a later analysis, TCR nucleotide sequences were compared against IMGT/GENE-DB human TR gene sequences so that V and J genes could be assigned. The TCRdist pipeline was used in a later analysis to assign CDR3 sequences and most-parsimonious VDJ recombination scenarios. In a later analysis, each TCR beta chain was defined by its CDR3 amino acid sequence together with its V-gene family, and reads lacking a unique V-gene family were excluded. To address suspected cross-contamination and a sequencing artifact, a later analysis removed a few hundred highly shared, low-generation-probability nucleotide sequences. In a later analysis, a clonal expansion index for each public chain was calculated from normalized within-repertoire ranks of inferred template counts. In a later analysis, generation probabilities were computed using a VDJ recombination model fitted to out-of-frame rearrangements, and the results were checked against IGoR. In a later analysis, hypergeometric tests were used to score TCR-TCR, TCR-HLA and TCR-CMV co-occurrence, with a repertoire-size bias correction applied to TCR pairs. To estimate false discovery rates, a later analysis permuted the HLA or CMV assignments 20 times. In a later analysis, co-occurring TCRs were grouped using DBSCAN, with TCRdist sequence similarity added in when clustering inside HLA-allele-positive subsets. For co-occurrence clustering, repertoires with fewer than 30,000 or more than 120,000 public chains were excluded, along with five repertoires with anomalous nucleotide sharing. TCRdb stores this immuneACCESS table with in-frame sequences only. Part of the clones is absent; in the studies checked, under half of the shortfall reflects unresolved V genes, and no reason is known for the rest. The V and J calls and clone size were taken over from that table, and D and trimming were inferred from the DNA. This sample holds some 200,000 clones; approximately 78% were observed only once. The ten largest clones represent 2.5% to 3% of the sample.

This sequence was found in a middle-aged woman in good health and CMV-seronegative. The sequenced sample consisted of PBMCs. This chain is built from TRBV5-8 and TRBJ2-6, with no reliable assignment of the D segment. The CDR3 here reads CASSFRRVLSGANVLTF. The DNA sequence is TGTGCCAGCAGCTTTAGACGGGTTCTCTCTGGGGCCAACGTCCTGACTTTC.